The clone carrying this T cell receptor beta chain showed up just a few times. The data were obtained in a study of cytomegalovirus exposure and HLA in healthy donors. Though nominally healthy at sampling, donors likely had unrecorded immune exposures. This CDR3 spans 15 amino acids. Losses at the gene ends were 2 bases for V and 6 bases for J; bases not matched to a gene: 6. Germline CDR1 reads ENHRY; CDR2 reads SYGVKD. Primers included in the PCR were 60 Vbeta and 13 Jbeta primers. Measured with immunoSEQ multiplex PCR; TCRdb has only the in-frame clones, and not every one. The sample holds about 120,000 clones, roughly 82% seen once.

This receptor was identified in a woman between 35 and 50 years old in good health and CMV-seropositive. Sequences were obtained from PBMCs. The chain is built from TRBV10-3 and TRBJ2-1; 8 nucleotides align to TRBD2. CDR3 in DNA: TGTGCCATCAGTGAGGATAGCGGGAATCTCAATGAGCAGTTCTTC. Its protein is CAISEDSGNLNEQFF.